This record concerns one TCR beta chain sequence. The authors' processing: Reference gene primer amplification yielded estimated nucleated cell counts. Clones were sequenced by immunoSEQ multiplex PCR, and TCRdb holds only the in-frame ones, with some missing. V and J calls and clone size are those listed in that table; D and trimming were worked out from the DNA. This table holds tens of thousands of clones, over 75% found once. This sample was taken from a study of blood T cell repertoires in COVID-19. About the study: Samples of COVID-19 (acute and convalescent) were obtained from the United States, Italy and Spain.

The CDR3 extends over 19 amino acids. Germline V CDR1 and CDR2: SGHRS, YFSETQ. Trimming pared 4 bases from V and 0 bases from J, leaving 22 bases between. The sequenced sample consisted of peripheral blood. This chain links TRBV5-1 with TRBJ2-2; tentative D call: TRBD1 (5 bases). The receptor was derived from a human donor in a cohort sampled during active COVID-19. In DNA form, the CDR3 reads TGCGCCAGCAGCGCTCAACAGGAGACCAGATACACGAACACCGGGGAGCTGTTTTTT. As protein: CASSAQQETRYTNTGELFF.